What follows describes a single T cell receptor beta chain. These data originate in a study of T cells expressing NK-cell markers. CDR3 length: 16 residues. The germline V gene encodes CDR1 SGHDN and CDR2 FVKESK. TCRdb reworked the 5' RACE reads into one entry per CDR3 protein, no DNA. This repertoire comprises 400,000 to 550,000 distinct CDR3 sequences; its ten largest clones make up 6% to 9.5%. The sequence came from a woman aged 18-69 years in good health. The rearrangement joins TRBV14 to TRBJ2-4; TCRdb lists TRBD1, though no DNA is available to test this call. Sequenced material: blood T cells: a sorted CD56 or NKG2C T cell subset, CD4+ or CD8+ T cells, or bulk PBMC T cells (not recorded which). CDR3 residues: CASSQDRGLAKNIQYF.